The 27 T cell receptor beta chains below come from one sample, sequenced in a study of blood T cell repertoires in COVID-19. Using immunoSEQ multiplex PCR, the repertoire was profiled, and TCRdb retains in-frame clones only, with some absent. The sample holds a few hundred thousand clones, 90% to 95% seen once. The source material was PBMCs or T cells enriched from blood (not recorded which). Receptor source: a woman aged 40 to 49 who had been exposed to COVID-19.

The rearrangement uses TRBV14 and TRBJ2-7; 7 nucleotides line up with TRBD2. J gave up 5 bases and V 2 bases, and 15 bases lay outside the gene matches. CDR1 is SGHDN and CDR2 is FVKESK in the germline V gene. This CDR3 comprises 17 residues. Here the CDR3 DNA reads TGTGCCAGCAGCCAAACTACAAGGGCGGGAGCTAGGAACGAGCAGTACTTC. Protein sequence: CASSQTTRAGARNEQYF.

The CDR3 spells CASSFGLARTDTQYF. Written as DNA, the CDR3 is TGTGCCAGCAGCTTCGGACTAGCGAGAACAGATACGCAGTATTTT. The V call is TRBV7-3, the J call TRBJ2-3; 9 bases agree with TRBD2. The V gene end was trimmed by 3 bases and the J gene end by 3 bases; junction bases not matched to a gene: 4. The germline V gene encodes CDR1 SGHTA and CDR2 FQGTGA. The CDR3 consists of 15 residues.

V gene TRBV27 combines with J gene TRBJ1-1; tentative D call: TRBD1 (6 bases). Germline CDR1 is MNHEY and CDR2 is SMNVEV (reference sequence). The CDR3 consists of 15 residues. V dropped 1 base and J dropped 8 bases, with 17 bases sitting between them. The CDR3 sequence: CASSLFGGAIAEAFF. The CDR3 nucleotides are TGTGCCAGCAGTTTATTTGGGGGCGCAATTGCCGAAGCTTTCTTT.

This clone was seen once. The genes are TRBV14 and TRBJ2-5; D unclear. With 2 bases removed from V and 5 bases from J, the gap between germline ends came to 18 bases. This CDR3 has 16 residues. The V gene's germline CDR1 is SGHDN and CDR2 FVKESK. CDR3 DNA: TGTGCCAGCAGCCAAACACGAGGATTTGGCGCCGAGACCCAGTACTTC. Translated, it gives CASSQTRGFGAETQYF.

The chain has TRBV27 and TRBJ2-7; TRBD1 agrees at 7 bases. CDR1 is MNHEY and CDR2 is SMNVEV in the germline V gene (reference sequence). Losses at the gene ends were 6 bases for V and 1 base for J; bases not matched to a gene: 9. The CDR3 is 15 amino acids. The CDR3 DNA reads as TGTGCCAGCAGGACCCCGGGACAGATGTCCTACGAGCAGTACTTC. Its protein product is CASRTPGQMSYEQYF.

The chain links TRBV2 to TRBJ1-2, with D possibly matching TRBD1 (6 bases). The CDR3 runs 14 residues. Germline lookup yields CDR1 SNHLY and CDR2 FYNNEI. Trimming removed 3 bases at V and 4 bases at J, with 12 bases between. The CDR3 region has the DNA TGTGCCAGCAGTGAGGGGGCTTTTAGCTATGGCTACACCTTC. As protein: CASSEGAFSYGYTF.

The chain employs TRBV5-1 and TRBJ1-3; TRBD1 matches at 12 bases. With V trimmed by 2 bases and J by 4 bases, 1 base remained unmatched. There are 15 residues in the CDR3. The germline CDR1 and CDR2 sequences are SGHRS and YFSETQ. The CDR3 here is CASSFGTGGGNTIYF. The CDR3 DNA sequence: TGCGCCAGCAGCTTCGGGACAGGGGGCGGAAACACCATATATTTT.

V usage is TRBV5-1 and J usage is TRBJ1-1, with D possibly matching TRBD1 (5 bases). Trimming pared 2 bases from V and 7 bases from J, leaving 21 bases between. The CDR3 runs 16 residues. Germline V CDR1 and CDR2: SGHRS, YFSETQ. DNA for the CDR3: TGCGCCAGCAGCTTTGTGATGGGGACTGGGAACGTTGAAGCTTTCTTT. Translating gives CASSFVMGTGNVEAFF.

This sequence joins TRBV5-1 and TRBJ1-1; 7 bases are a match to TRBD1. The CDR3 is 15 residues long. Germline-derived CDR1 and CDR2 are SGHRS and YFSETQ. V trimming: 8 bases; J trimming: 1 base; junction bases outside the gene matches: 11. CDR3 sequence: CASSNPGQTNTEAFF. The DNA of the CDR3 is TGCGCCAGTTCAAACCCGGGACAGACGAACACTGAAGCTTTCTTT.

The rearrangement uses TRBV6-5 and TRBJ1-1; a possible D gene is TRBD1 (6 bases). In germline, CDR1 is MNHEY, CDR2 SVGAGI. Trimming removed 0 bases from V and 4 bases from J, with 12 bases in between. There are 15 residues in the CDR3. The CDR3 loop is CASSYSGGAGTEAFF. The CDR3 DNA is TGTGCCAGCAGTTACTCCGGGGGGGCAGGCACTGAAGCTTTCTTT.

The rearrangement uses TRBV7-3 and TRBJ2-3, with 8 bases fitting TRBD1. The germline CDR1 and CDR2 sequences are SGHTA and FQGTGA. The CDR3 totals 14 residues. The V gene end was trimmed by 4 bases and the J gene end by 5 bases; junction bases not matched to a gene: 5. CDR3 region: CASSWTGSRDTQYF. The CDR3 coding sequence is TGTGCCAGCAGCTGGACAGGGTCAAGAGATACGCAGTATTTT.

The chain links TRBV7-2 to TRBJ2-7, with D hard to call. Germline CDR1 is SGHTA and CDR2 is FQGNSA. V gave up 7 bases and J gave up 5 bases, with 12 bases separating them. The CDR3 has 12 amino acids. Here the CDR3 DNA reads TGTGCCAGCACCGACACCCCCAACGAGCAGTACTTC. Protein: CASTDTPNEQYF.

The rearrangement joins TRBV30 to TRBJ1-6, with 7 bases lining up with TRBD1. The CDR3 spans 14 residues. CDR1 and CDR2 (germline): GTSNPN, SVGIG (reference sequence). The V segment lost 3 bases and the J segment 7 bases; nucleotides outside the gene matches: 6. The chain's CDR3 is CAWRQDRRNSPLHF. CDR3 in DNA: TGTGCCTGGAGACAGGACAGGAGGAATTCACCCCTCCACTTT.

This clone has a count of ten or more. The rearrangement links TRBV3-1 (or the pseudogene TRBV3-2) to TRBJ2-1; 8 bases map to TRBD1. Germline trimming cut 5 bases from V and 5 bases from J; bases unmatched to any gene: 2. The germline V gene has CDR1 LGHDT and CDR2 YNNKEL (reference sequence). The CDR3 contains 13 residues. The CDR3 coding sequence is TGTGCCAGCAGCTGGACAGGGAACAATGAGCAGTTCTTC. It codes for CASSWTGNNEQFF.

Only one count was recorded for this clone. The chain uses TRBV27 and TRBJ2-5; possibly TRBD2 for D (7 bases). With 3 bases removed from V and 5 bases from J, the gap between germline ends came to 13 bases. This CDR3 region has 14 residues. The germline CDR1 and CDR2 sequences are MNHEY and SMNVEV (reference sequence). The CDR3 coding sequence is TGTGCCAGCAGTTTCAGTGGGAGGGGGGAGACCCAGTACTTC. Protein: CASSFSGRGETQYF.

This sequence joins TRBV5-5 and TRBJ2-1, with 11 bases matching TRBD2. V was pared by 0 bases and J by 6 bases, with 5 bases of the junction left unmatched. This CDR3 has 16 amino acids. In germline, CDR1 is SGHKS, CDR2 YYEKEE (reference sequence). The CDR3 DNA is TGTGCCAGCAGCTTGGGGACTAGCGGGTCGGTCAATGAGCAGTTCTTC. Translation gives CASSLGTSGSVNEQFF.

The chain carries TRBV9 and TRBJ2-1; 11 bases are shared with TRBD1. The CDR3 is 14 amino acids. Unmatched junction bases numbered 1, after V lost 1 base and J lost 7 bases. Germline CDR1 reads SGDLS; CDR2 reads YYNGEE. The CDR3 coding sequence is TGTGCCAGCAGCGTAAGGGACAGGGGGAATGAGCAGTTCTTC. As protein: CASSVRDRGNEQFF.

The chain carries TRBV7-2 and TRBJ2-1; 11 bases match TRBD2. V lost 0 bases to trimming and J lost 4 bases; unmatched junction nucleotides: 8. Germline CDR1 is SGHTA and CDR2 is FQGNSA. This CDR3 is built from 18 residues. This chain's CDR3 is CASSLAPPTSGTYNEQFF. CDR3 bases: TGTGCCAGCAGCTTAGCACCCCCGACTAGCGGGACTTACAATGAGCAGTTCTTC.

The V and J genes are TRBV3-1 (or the pseudogene TRBV3-2) and TRBJ1-1; TRBD1 matches at 8 bases. This CDR3 comprises 15 residues. CDR1 and CDR2 (germline): LGHDT, YNNKEL (reference sequence). V was clipped by 4 bases and J by 2 bases; unmatched bases: 6. The chain's CDR3 is CASSLAGQGNTEAFF. The CDR3 DNA is TGTGCCAGCAGCCTTGCCGGACAGGGCAACACTGAAGCTTTCTTT.

This sequence joins TRBV11-3 and TRBJ2-1; weak D call: TRBD2 (6 bases). The CDR3 is 15 residues long. Germline-derived CDR1 and CDR2 are SGHNT and YENEEA. Trimming removed 4 bases at V and 7 bases at J, with 17 bases between. DNA of the CDR3: TGTGCCAGCAGCTCGCGGGCCCCTAGCGTGAATGAGCAGTTCTTC. It translates to CASSSRAPSVNEQFF.

The chain employs TRBV15 and TRBJ2-5, with D hard to call. V lost 3 bases and J lost 4, with 12 bases in between. Germline loops: CDR1 LNHNV, CDR2 YYDKDF (reference sequence). This CDR3 contains 14 residues. The CDR3 region has the DNA TGTGCCACCAGCAGTCATCCCACTCGAGAGACCCAGTACTTC. Translating gives CATSSHPTRETQYF.

The chain has TRBV4-3 and TRBJ1-1; 8 bases agree with TRBD1. Germline CDR1 and CDR2: LGHNA and YSLEER. The CDR3 runs to 17 residues. V lost 0 bases, J lost 1 base, and 7 bases stayed unmatched. This CDR3 reads CASSQDSDRAGNTEAFF. The CDR3 nucleotides are TGCGCCAGCAGCCAAGATTCGGACAGGGCGGGGAACACTGAAGCTTTCTTT.

The rearrangement joins TRBV18 to TRBJ2-7; 8 nucleotides agree with TRBD2. CDR1 KGHSH and CDR2 LQKENI come from the germline V gene. J was trimmed by 3 bases and V by 6 bases; bases with no gene match: 4. The CDR3 extends over 13 amino acids. The CDR3 loop reads CASSSGTSYEQYF. DNA for the CDR3: TGTGCCAGCTCGTCCGGGACTAGCTACGAGCAGTACTTC.

The rearrangement uses TRBV7-9 and TRBJ1-1, with a possible D match to TRBD1 (5 bases). This CDR3 is 13 amino acids long. The germline gives CDR1 SEHNR, CDR2 FQNEAQ (reference sequence). Trimming pared 0 bases from V and 5 bases from J, leaving 7 bases between. CDR3 sequence reads: CASSLAQATEAFF. In DNA form, the CDR3 reads TGTGCCAGCAGCTTAGCACAGGCTACTGAAGCTTTCTTT. Full variable domain (remainder filled in from reference TRBV7-9 and TRBJ1-1): DTGVSQNPRHKITKRGQNVTFRCDPISEHNRLYWYRQTLGQGPEFLTYFQNEAQLEKSRLLSDRFSAERPKGSFSTLEIQRTEQGDSAMYLCASSLAQATEAFFGQGTRLTVV.

The genes are TRBV6-2 or TRBV6-3 and TRBJ1-5, with D tentatively TRBD1 (6 bases). The CDR3 spans 18 residues. Germline CDR1 and CDR2: MNHEY and SVGEGT. The V and J ends lost 4 bases and 2 bases respectively, with 21 bases between them. The CDR3 DNA is TGTGCCAGCAGTTCTAAAGGGGGTTGGGTGGATGGCAATCAGCCCCAGCATTTT. This encodes CASSSKGGWVDGNQPQHF.

The chain joins TRBV7-9 to TRBJ1-1; 8 bases line up with TRBD1. With 7 bases clipped from V and 0 bases from J, the junction kept 13 bases outside the gene matches. CDR3 length equals 17 residues. CDR1 and CDR2 from the germline V gene are SEHNR and FQNEAQ (reference sequence). The CDR3 DNA is TGTGCCAGCATCCTTAGTGGGACAGGTCCCATGAACACTGAAGCTTTCTTT. It translates to CASILSGTGPMNTEAFF.

V and J are TRBV18 and TRBJ1-3, with 8 bases matching TRBD1. The CDR3 sequence is 16 residues long. CDR1 and CDR2 from the germline V gene are KGHSH and LQKENI. The V and J ends lost 6 bases and 2 bases, in that order; junction bases with no gene match: 9. CDR3 protein: CASSHTGQGAGNTIYF. CDR3 sequence (DNA): TGTGCCAGCTCTCACACAGGACAGGGAGCTGGAAACACCATATATTTT.